The sample holds many counts of the clone carrying this T cell receptor (beta chain). This entry comes from a study of T cells in Graves' hyperthyroidism and ophthalmopathy. Looking at the study overall: Prior to any treatment, at the point of initial diagnosis, peripheral blood was collected.

This CDR3 spans 12 amino acids. CDR1 and CDR2 from the germline V gene are SNHLY and FYNNEI. V lost 5 bases, J lost 7 bases, and 10 bases lay in between. There were TCR beta CDR3 regions amplified from RNA transcripts. The HTBI primer set served for first-round RT-PCR of the TCR CDR3. TCRdb reanalysed the multiplex PCR reads using MiXCR and keeps one entry per CDR3 protein. The data show over 400,000 distinct CDR3 sequences, about 15% seen once. This chain links TRBV2 with TRBJ2-3; no reliable D call. The TCR comes from a man in his late teens or twenties with Graves' ophthalmopathy. Source material: blood. CDR3 in DNA: TGTGCCAGCAGTCCTCAGTCTTATACGCAGTATTTT. It is translated as CASSPQSYTQYF.